The 25 T cell receptor beta chains reported below all come from one sample, sequenced in a study of cytomegalovirus exposure and HLA in healthy donors. With 60 Vbeta and 13 Jbeta primers, the PCR was carried out. Repertoires were generated with immunoSEQ multiplex PCR, while TCRdb's copy carries only in-frame clones and drops some. The sample includes fewer than 250,000 clones, about 85% of them seen just once. The sample comprised PBMCs. The receptor source for this set is a woman between 50 and 59 years old in good health and CMV-seronegative.

The gene calls are TRBV15 and TRBJ2-1; TRBD1 might be the D (5 bases). There are 17 residues in the CDR3. V shed 0 bases and J shed 0 bases, with 12 bases lying between them. Germline assignment: CDR1 LNHNV and CDR2 YYDKDF (reference sequence). The CDR3 DNA reads TGTGCCACCAGCAGAGATTCAGGGTTCAGCTCCTACAATGAGCAGTTCTTC. It codes for CATSRDSGFSSYNEQFF.

The chain links TRBV29-1 to TRBJ1-1, with 10 bases aligning to TRBD1. V shed 1 base, J shed 9 bases, and the junction held 11 bases outside the gene matches. This CDR3 region has 15 residues. CDR1 and CDR2 (germline): SQVTM, ANQGSEA. In DNA, the CDR3 is TGCAGCGTTGAAGCCACCCGACAGGGGGCGCGGAAAGCTTTCTTT. Translating it yields CSVEATRQGARKAFF.

The gene calls are TRBV5-4 and TRBJ2-7; 13 positions match TRBD2. This CDR3 is built from 18 residues. V shed 4 bases and J 0 bases; nucleotides not matched to a gene: 10. Germline V gene data show CDR1 as SGHNT and CDR2 as YYREEE (reference sequence). CDR3 sequence (DNA): TGTGCCAGCAGCCGCGGACTAGCGGGAGTCGGCAGCTCCTACGAGCAGTACTTC. Encoded protein: CASSRGLAGVGSSYEQYF. Full variable domain (outside the CDR3, taken from reference TRBV5-4 and TRBJ2-7): ETGVTQSPTHLIKTRGQQVTLRCSSQSGHNTVSWYQQALGQGPQFIFQYYREEENGRGNFPPRFSGLQFPNYSSELNVNALELDDSALYLCASSRGLAGVGSSYEQYFGPGTRLTVT.

The rearrangement links TRBV2 to TRBJ1-1; D remains unclear. Germline CDR1 and CDR2: SNHLY and FYNNEI. The CDR3 is 13 residues long. Trimming took off 5 bases at V and 1 base at J, with 8 bases between the two ends. As DNA, the CDR3 is TGTGCCAGCAGTTCCGGGTCGAACACTGAAGCTTTCTTT. It codes for CASSSGSNTEAFF.

This chain links TRBV7-9 with TRBJ1-2, with D maybe TRBD1 (6 bases). From germline, CDR1 is SEHNR and CDR2 FQNEAQ (reference sequence). CDR3 length: 14 residues. Between the trimmed V and J ends, which lost 1 base and 5 bases, there was a span of 11 bases. Here the CDR3 reads CASSLEPGAYGYTF. The DNA of the CDR3 is TGTGCCAGCAGCTTAGAGCCAGGGGCTTATGGCTACACCTTC.

V usage is TRBV7-9 and J usage is TRBJ2-5; no definite D call. This CDR3 is 14 amino acids long. Looked up from germline, CDR1 is SEHNR and CDR2 is FQNEAQ (reference sequence). V lost 5 bases and J lost 1, with 11 bases in between. The CDR3 nucleotides read TGTGCCAGCAGCCCCCCAGCAGGCCAAGAGACCCAGTACTTC. Amino acid sequence: CASSPPAGQETQYF.

The gene calls are TRBV19 and TRBJ1-2, with unresolved D. The germline V gene encodes CDR1 LNHDA and CDR2 SQIVND (reference sequence). The CDR3 runs 15 residues. Trimming stripped 3 bases from V and 0 bases from J, with 11 bases between. CDR3: CASSIGIATNYGYTF. The CDR3, as DNA: TGTGCCAGTAGTATCGGCATAGCCACTAACTATGGCTACACCTTC.

The V and J genes are TRBV4-3 and TRBJ2-1, with D perhaps matching TRBD1 (6 bases). This CDR3 spans 14 amino acids. Trimming shortened V by 1 base and J by 8 bases, and 12 bases separated the two germline ends. Germline V gene sequence: CDR1 LGHNA, CDR2 YSLEER. For the CDR3, the DNA is TGCGCCAGCAGCCAAGTTGAGGGGGATGATGAGCAGTTCTTC. It is translated as CASSQVEGDDEQFF.

The rearrangement joins TRBV5-1 to TRBJ2-7, with TRBD2 matching 8 bases. CDR1 SGHRS and CDR2 YFSETQ come from the germline V gene. The CDR3 totals 15 residues. V gave up 0 bases and J gave up 3 bases; unmatched junction bases: 5. Written as DNA, the CDR3 is TGCGCCAGCAGCTTGGGCCTAGCGGGTTTCTACGAGCAGTACTTC. Its protein product is CASSLGLAGFYEQYF.

The J gene is TRBJ1-2, the V gene TRBV5-4; D not certain. The CDR3 is 12 residues long. Germline V gives CDR1 SGHNT, CDR2 YYREEE (reference sequence). V lost 0 bases to trimming and J lost 7 bases, with 7 bases between them. The CDR3 loop reads CASSLVGVGYTF. The CDR3, as DNA: TGTGCCAGCAGCTTGGTAGGAGTTGGCTACACCTTC.

The rearrangement uses TRBV23-1 and TRBJ2-7; 11 bases are shared with TRBD2. TRBV23-1 is an ORF, and what it does is uncertain. V lost 6 bases to trimming and J lost 0 bases; unmatched junction nucleotides: 1. CDR3 length: 14 amino acids. The CDR3 nucleotides read TGCGCCAGCAGGACTAGCGGGGTCTCCTACGAGCAGTACTTC. Its protein product is CASRTSGVSYEQYF.

This clone was recorded once. The chain has TRBV7-2 and TRBJ1-2, with a possible D match to TRBD1 (5 bases). The V gene lost 1 base and the J gene lost 0 bases, with 9 bases spanning the gap. The CDR3 is 15 amino acids. The germline gives CDR1 SGHTA, CDR2 FQGNSA. This CDR3 is CASSLVLTANYGYTF. The DNA of the CDR3 is TGTGCCAGCAGCTTAGTCCTGACAGCTAACTATGGCTACACCTTC.

This clone is a singleton in its sample. J is TRBJ2-2 and V is TRBV9; 11 positions match TRBD2. Trimming at V came to 6 bases and at J to 5 bases, leaving 9 bases not matched to a gene. CDR1 and CDR2 from the germline V gene are SGDLS and YYNGEE. CDR3 length: 16 residues. CDR3: CASTPGGLAVTGELFF. The CDR3 DNA reads as TGTGCCAGCACCCCGGGGGGACTAGCGGTAACCGGGGAGCTGTTTTTT. Looking up the rest from reference TRBV9 and TRBJ2-2 gives the full variable domain: DSGVTQTPKHLITATGQRVTLRCSPRSGDLSVYWYQQSLDQGLQFLIQYYNGEERAKGNILERFSAQQFPDLHSELNLSSLELGDSALYFCASTPGGLAVTGELFFGEGSRLTVL.

This chain uses TRBV4-2 with TRBJ2-4; D possibly corresponds to TRBD2 (5 bases). Germline loops: CDR1 LGHNA, CDR2 YNFKEQ. CDR3 length: 16 residues. V was shortened by 1 base and J by 3 bases, with 13 bases between the two germline ends. CDR3 in amino acids: CASSQAGSHGKNIQYF. The CDR3 nucleotides read TGTGCCAGCAGCCAAGCGGGGAGCCATGGCAAAAACATTCAGTACTTC.

This chain connects TRBV6-5 to TRBJ1-3, with D unresolved. Trimming left V 5 bases short and J 1 base short, with 12 bases between. The germline V gene encodes CDR1 MNHEY and CDR2 SVGAGI. The CDR3 sequence is 15 residues long. The CDR3 loop reads CASSTEAGSGNTIYF. DNA for the CDR3: TGTGCCAGCAGTACAGAGGCGGGATCTGGAAACACCATATATTTT.

This chain uses TRBV19 with TRBJ2-7; D unresolved. Trimming pared 8 bases from V and 0 bases from J, leaving 17 bases between. Germline V lookup: CDR1 LNHDA, CDR2 SQIVND (reference sequence). The CDR3 is 15 residues long. The CDR3: CASSQSRLISYEQYF. In nucleotides, the CDR3 is TGTGCCAGTTCCCAATCACGACTGATCTCCTACGAGCAGTACTTC.

This sequence joins TRBV5-4 and TRBJ1-2; 7 nucleotides match TRBD1. CDR1 and CDR2 from the germline V gene are SGHNT and YYREEE (reference sequence). The CDR3 length is 16 residues. V was pared by 3 bases and J by 2 bases, with 10 bases of the junction left unmatched. The DNA of the CDR3 is TGTGCCAGCAGCTCGACTCCGGGACAGAGGAACTATGGCTACACCTTC. It yields the protein CASSSTPGQRNYGYTF.

About this clone itself: The junction departs from the called germline gene at one end, perhaps through a read error. The chain has TRBV6-5 and TRBJ1-6, with D uncertain. CDR3 length equals 15 residues. Germline V gene data show CDR1 as MNHEY and CDR2 as SVGAGI. For the CDR3, the DNA is TGTGCCAGTAGTTACTCGAGTGAGAGTAATTCACCCCTCCACTTT. Protein sequence: CASSYSSESNSPLHF.

This chain connects TRBV7-8 to TRBJ2-3; D perhaps matches TRBD2 (5 bases). The CDR3 contains 14 residues. Germline V CDR1 and CDR2: SGHVS, FQNEAQ. Trimming left V 3 bases short and J 2 bases short, with 9 bases between. The CDR3 DNA sequence: TGTGCCAGCAGCTTGCGGCGGGTCACAGATACGCAGTATTTT. Its translation: CASSLRRVTDTQYF.

V usage is TRBV27 and J usage is TRBJ1-2; a weak D match, TRBD1 (6 bases). Germline assignment: CDR1 MNHEY and CDR2 SMNVEV (reference sequence). The CDR3 is made up of 11 amino acids. Here the CDR3 reads CAAGTSYGYTF. DNA for the CDR3: TGTGCAGCCGGGACAAGCTATGGCTACACCTTC.

About this clone itself: This specimen includes other DNA sequences encoding the same CDR3. V gene TRBV7-2 combines with J gene TRBJ1-1, with D uncertain. V lost 1 base and J 2 bases, leaving 5 bases between the germline ends. Looked up from germline, CDR1 is SGHTA and CDR2 is FQGNSA. This CDR3 is built from 13 residues. For the CDR3, the DNA is TGTGCCAGCAGCTTAGGCAGAAACACTGAAGCTTTCTTT. As protein: CASSLGRNTEAFF.

This clone appeared a few times. The rearrangement joins TRBV7-2 to TRBJ2-7; D is possibly TRBD2 (5 bases). V gave up 7 bases and J gave up 0 bases, with 16 bases separating them. The germline gives CDR1 SGHTA, CDR2 FQGNSA. The CDR3 contains 15 residues. Here the CDR3 reads CASNAYGVPSYEQYF. The CDR3 bases are TGTGCCAGCAACGCGTACGGGGTCCCCTCCTACGAGCAGTACTTC.

The sample holds one count of this clone. J is TRBJ2-2 and V is TRBV7-9, with 9 bases fitting TRBD1. V was pared by 7 bases and J by 9 bases, with 6 bases of the junction left unmatched. This CDR3 comprises 13 residues. Germline CDR1 is SEHNR and CDR2 is FQNEAQ (reference sequence). The DNA for the CDR3 is TGTGCCAGCAAGACTACAGGGGGCAGGGAGCTGTTTTTT. Its protein is CASKTTGGRELFF. The complete variable domain, with remaining parts taken from reference TRBV7-9 and TRBJ2-2, reads DTGVSQNPRHKITKRGQNVTFRCDPISEHNRLYWYRQTLGQGPEFLTYFQNEAQLEKSRLLSDRFSAERPKGSFSTLEIQRTEQGDSAMYLCASKTTGGRELFFGEGSRLTVL.

The rearrangement links TRBV7-8 to TRBJ1-2; 7 bases fit TRBD1. With V trimmed by 3 bases and J by 6 bases, 4 bases remained unmatched. This CDR3 contains 13 residues. CDR1 is SGHVS, CDR2 FQNEAQ, per germline. The CDR3 loop reads CASSFRTGHGYTF. CDR3 nucleotides: TGTGCCAGCAGCTTTAGGACAGGCCATGGCTACACCTTC.

The chain links TRBV19 to TRBJ2-5; 12 bases match TRBD2. In germline, CDR1 is LNHDA, CDR2 SQIVND (reference sequence). This CDR3 contains 15 residues. Trimming removed 6 bases from V and 2 bases from J; junction bases left unmatched: 4. The CDR3 DNA reads TGTGCCAGTAGCGTCGGGACTAGCGGGCAAGAGACCCAGTACTTC. This sequence encodes CASSVGTSGQETQYF.